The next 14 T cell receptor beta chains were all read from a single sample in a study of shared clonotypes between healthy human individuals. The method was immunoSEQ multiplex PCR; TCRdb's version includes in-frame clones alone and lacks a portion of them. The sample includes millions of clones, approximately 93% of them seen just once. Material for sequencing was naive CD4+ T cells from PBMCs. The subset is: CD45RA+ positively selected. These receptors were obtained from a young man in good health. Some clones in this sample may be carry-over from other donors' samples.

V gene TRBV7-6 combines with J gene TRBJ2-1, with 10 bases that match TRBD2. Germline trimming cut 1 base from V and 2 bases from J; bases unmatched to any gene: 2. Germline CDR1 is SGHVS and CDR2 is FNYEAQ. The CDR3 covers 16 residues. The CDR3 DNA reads TGTGCCAGCAGCTTAGGGAGCGGGAGGGCCTACAATGAGCAGTTCTTC. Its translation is CASSLGSGRAYNEQFF.

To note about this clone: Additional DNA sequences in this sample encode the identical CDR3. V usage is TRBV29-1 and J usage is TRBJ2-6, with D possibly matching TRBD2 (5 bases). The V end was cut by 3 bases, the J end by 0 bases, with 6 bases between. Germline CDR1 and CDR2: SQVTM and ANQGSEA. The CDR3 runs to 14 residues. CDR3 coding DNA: TGCAGCGTTGATGCGGGCTCTGGGGCCAACGTCCTGACTTTC. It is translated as CSVDAGSGANVLTF.

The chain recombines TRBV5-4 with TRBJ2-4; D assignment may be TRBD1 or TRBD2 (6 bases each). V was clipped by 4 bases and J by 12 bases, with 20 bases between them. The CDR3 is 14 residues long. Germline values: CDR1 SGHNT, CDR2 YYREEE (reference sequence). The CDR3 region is CASSTDRWGDTQYF. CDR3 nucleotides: TGTGCCAGCAGCACAGACAGGTGGGGGGACACTCAGTACTTC.

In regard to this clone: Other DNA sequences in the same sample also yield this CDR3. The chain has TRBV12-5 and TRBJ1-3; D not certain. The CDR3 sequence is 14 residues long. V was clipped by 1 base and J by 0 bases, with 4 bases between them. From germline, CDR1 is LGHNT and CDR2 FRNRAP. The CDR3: CASGLGGSGNTIYF. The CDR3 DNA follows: TGTGCTAGTGGTTTGGGAGGCTCTGGAAACACCATATATTTT.

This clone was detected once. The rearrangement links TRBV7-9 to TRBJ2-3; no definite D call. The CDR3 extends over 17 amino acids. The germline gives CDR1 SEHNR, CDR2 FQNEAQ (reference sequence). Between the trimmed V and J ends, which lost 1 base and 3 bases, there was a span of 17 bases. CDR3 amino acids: CASSLGHPSGTTDTQYF. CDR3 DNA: TGTGCCAGCAGCTTAGGACACCCATCCGGAACTACAGATACGCAGTATTTT. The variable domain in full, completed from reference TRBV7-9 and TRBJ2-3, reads DTGVSQNPRHKITKRGQNVTFRCDPISEHNRLYWYRQTLGQGPEFLTYFQNEAQLEKSRLLSDRFSAERPKGSFSTLEIQRTEQGDSAMYLCASSLGHPSGTTDTQYFGPGTRLTVL.

The CDR3 spells CASSFPYGLADSPRGNIQYF. The CDR3 nucleotides read TGTGCCAGCAGTTTCCCCTACGGACTAGCGGACTCCCCCAGAGGAAACATTCAGTACTTC. V is TRBV28 and J is TRBJ2-4; 10 bases line up with TRBD2. The CDR3 extends over 20 amino acids. The V and J ends lost 3 bases and 6 bases, in that order; junction bases with no gene match: 20. CDR1 MDHEN and CDR2 SYDVKM come from the germline V gene.

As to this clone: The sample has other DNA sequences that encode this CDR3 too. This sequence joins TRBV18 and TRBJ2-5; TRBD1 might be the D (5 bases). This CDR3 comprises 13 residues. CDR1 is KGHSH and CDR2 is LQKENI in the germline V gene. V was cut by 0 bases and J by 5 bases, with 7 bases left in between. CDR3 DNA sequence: TGTGCCAGCTCACCACCGTCAGGGGAGACCCAGTACTTC. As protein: CASSPPSGETQYF.

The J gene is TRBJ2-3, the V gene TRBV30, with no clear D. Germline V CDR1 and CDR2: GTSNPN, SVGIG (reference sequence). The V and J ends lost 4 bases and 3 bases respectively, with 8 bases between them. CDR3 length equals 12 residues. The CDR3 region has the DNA TGTGCCTGGAATCTCCTAACAGATACGCAGTATTTT. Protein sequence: CAWNLLTDTQYF.

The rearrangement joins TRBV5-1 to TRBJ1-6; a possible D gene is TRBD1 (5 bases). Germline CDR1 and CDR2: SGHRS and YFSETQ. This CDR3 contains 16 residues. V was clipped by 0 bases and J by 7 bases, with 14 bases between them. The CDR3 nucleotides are TGCGCCAGCAGCTTGGGGCCCCGACAGCCAAATTCACCCCTCCACTTT. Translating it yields CASSLGPRQPNSPLHF.

CDR3 coding DNA: TGTGCCAGCAGGCCCACAGGGGTGTACGGAAACACCATATATTTT. The encoded protein is CASRPTGVYGNTIYF. This sequence joins TRBV6-1 and TRBJ1-3; 7 positions match TRBD1. The CDR3 is 15 residues long. Germline assignment: CDR1 MNHNS and CDR2 SASEGT. Trimming cost V 6 bases and J 4 bases; bases outside gene matches: 9.

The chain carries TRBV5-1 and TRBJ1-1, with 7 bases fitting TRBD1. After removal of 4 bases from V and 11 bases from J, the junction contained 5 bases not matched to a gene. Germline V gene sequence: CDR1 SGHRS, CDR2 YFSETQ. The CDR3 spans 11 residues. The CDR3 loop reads CASSGDREAFF. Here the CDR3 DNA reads TGCGCCAGCAGCGGGGACAGAGAGGCTTTCTTT.

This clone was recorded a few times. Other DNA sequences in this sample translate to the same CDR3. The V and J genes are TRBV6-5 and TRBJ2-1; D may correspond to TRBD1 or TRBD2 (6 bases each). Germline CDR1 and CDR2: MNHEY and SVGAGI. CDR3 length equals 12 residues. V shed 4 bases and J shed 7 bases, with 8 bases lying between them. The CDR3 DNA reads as TGTGCCAGCAGTTGGAGGGGGAATGAGCAGTTCTTC. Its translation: CASSWRGNEQFF.

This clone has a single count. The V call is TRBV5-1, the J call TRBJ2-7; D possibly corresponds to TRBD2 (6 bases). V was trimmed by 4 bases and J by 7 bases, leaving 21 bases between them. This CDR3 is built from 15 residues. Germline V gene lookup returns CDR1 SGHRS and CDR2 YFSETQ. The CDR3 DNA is TGCGCCAGCAGCCCCGACCTCGGGACTCCGGGGGAGCAGTACTTC. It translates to CASSPDLGTPGEQYF.

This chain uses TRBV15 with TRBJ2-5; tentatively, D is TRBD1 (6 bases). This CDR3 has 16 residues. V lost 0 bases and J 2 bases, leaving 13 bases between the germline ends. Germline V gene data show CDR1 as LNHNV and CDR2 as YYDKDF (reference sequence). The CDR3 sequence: CATSRDPDREQETQYF. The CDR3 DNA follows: TGTGCCACCAGCAGAGATCCGGACAGAGAACAAGAGACCCAGTACTTC.